Below, 30 T cell receptor beta chains from the same sample are listed, as sequenced in a study of blood T cell repertoires in COVID-19. Measured with immunoSEQ multiplex PCR; TCRdb has only the in-frame clones, and not every one. Among under 35,000 clones listed, roughly 90% were seen once. Sequencing input: peripheral blood. These receptors were obtained from a human donor with active COVID-19. The donor label of this sample is uncertain.

J is TRBJ1-3 and V is TRBV5-4; 10 nucleotides match TRBD1. Germline-derived CDR1 and CDR2 are SGHNT and YYREEE (reference sequence). There are 15 residues in the CDR3. The junction had 4 bases not matched to a gene; V was cut back by 4 bases and J by 3 bases. CDR3 nucleotides: TGTGCCAGCAGCCGGGACAGGGGTGATGGAAACACCATATATTTT. Translation: CASSRDRGDGNTIYF.

The chain employs TRBV18 and TRBJ2-5, with TRBD2 identical over 7 bases. The CDR3 sequence is 13 residues long. The V and J ends lost 6 bases and 5 bases, in that order; junction bases with no gene match: 6. Germline V lookup: CDR1 KGHSH, CDR2 LQKENI. As DNA, the CDR3 is TGTGCCAGCTCTCGGGGGGTAGGCGAGACCCAGTACTTC. As protein: CASSRGVGETQYF. Supplemented by reference TRBV18 and TRBJ2-5, the full variable domain reads NAGVMQNPRHLVRRRGQEARLRCSPMKGHSHVYWYRQLPEEGLKFMVYLQKENIIDESGMPKERFSAEFPKEGPSILRIQQVVRGDSAAYFCASSRGVGETQYFGPGTRLLVL.

This chain uses TRBV4-3 with TRBJ1-2; tentative D call: TRBD1 (5 bases). The V gene's germline CDR1 is LGHNA and CDR2 YSLEER. The CDR3 length is 14 residues. Trimming took 6 bases from V and 10 from J, leaving 21 bases between them. The CDR3 region has the DNA TGCGCCAGCAGACCGGCTCTCCTTGGGGCAGCCTACACCTTC. It translates to CASRPALLGAAYTF.

The CDR3 spells CASTPGPDRPFHGYTF. DNA of the CDR3: TGTGCCAGCACCCCAGGGCCGGACAGGCCTTTTCATGGCTACACCTTC. The rearrangement uses TRBV7-3 and TRBJ1-2, with TRBD1 matching 7 bases. The CDR3 extends over 16 amino acids. The V segment lost 7 bases and the J segment 6 bases; nucleotides outside the gene matches: 17. The germline CDR1 and CDR2 sequences are SGHTA and FQGTGA.

The rearrangement uses TRBV10-3 and TRBJ1-1, with 7 bases identical to TRBD1. Germline loops: CDR1 ENHRY, CDR2 SYGVKD. The CDR3 is 12 amino acids. Trimming at V came to 10 bases and at J to 4 bases, leaving 6 bases not matched to a gene. CDR3 protein: CATQTGRTEAFF. The CDR3 nucleotides read TGTGCCACACAGACAGGGCGCACTGAAGCTTTCTTT.

The CDR3 reads CASSQTRTSTDTQYF. CDR3 coding DNA: TGTGCCAGCAGTCAGACTCGGACTAGCACAGATACGCAGTATTTT. This chain links TRBV6-4 with TRBJ2-3; possible D gene TRBD2, 5 bases. Germline V gene sequence: CDR1 MRHNA, CDR2 SNTAGT. V lost 5 bases, J lost 0 bases, and 12 bases lay in between. The length of the CDR3 is 15 residues.

This clone was seen a few times. The chain carries TRBV24-1 and TRBJ2-3; 8 nucleotides line up with TRBD2. The CDR3 is 18 amino acids. Germline CDR1 and CDR2: KGHDR and SFDVKD. Germline trimming cut 1 base from V and 0 bases from J; bases unmatched to any gene: 8. DNA for the CDR3: TGTGCCACCAGTGATTTTCCCTTACCGGGGGGGAGCACAGATACGCAGTATTTT. Its translation is CATSDFPLPGGSTDTQYF.

The chain couples TRBV28 to TRBJ1-3; D possibly corresponds to TRBD1 (5 bases). The CDR3 extends over 15 amino acids. From germline, CDR1 is MDHEN and CDR2 SYDVKM. V lost 4 bases, J lost 1 base, and 11 bases lay in between. The CDR3 DNA reads TGTGCCAGCAGTTCCGGGGGGGGGTCTGGAAACACCATATATTTT. Its translation: CASSSGGGSGNTIYF. Complete variable domain (other parts from reference TRBV28 and TRBJ1-3): DVKVTQSSRYLVKRTGEKVFLECVQDMDHENMFWYRQDPGLGLRLIYFSYDVKMKEKGDIPEGYSVSREKKERFSLILESASTNQTSMYLCASSSGGGSGNTIYFGEGSWLTVV.

The V gene is TRBV6-4, the J gene TRBJ2-7; D is unclear. There are 14 residues in the CDR3. Trimming left V 5 bases short and J 2 bases short, with 13 bases between. The germline V gene has CDR1 MRHNA and CDR2 SNTAGT. The CDR3 protein is CASSRELGPYEQYF. The CDR3 DNA reads TGTGCCAGCAGTCGCGAACTGGGCCCCTACGAGCAGTACTTC.

V usage is TRBV7-2 and J usage is TRBJ1-2, with D tentatively TRBD1 (6 bases). The CDR3 covers 15 residues. Between the trimmed V and J ends, which lost 2 bases and 2 bases, there was a span of 12 bases. Germline V lookup: CDR1 SGHTA, CDR2 FQGNSA. CDR3: CASSLSRGGNYGYTF. The CDR3 bases are TGTGCCAGCAGCTTAAGCAGGGGTGGGAACTATGGCTACACCTTC.

The chain links TRBV5-4 to TRBJ2-5; 13 bases fit TRBD2. With 0 bases clipped from V and 1 base from J, the junction kept 6 bases outside the gene matches. Germline CDR1 SGHNT, CDR2 YYREEE (reference sequence). The CDR3 spans 18 residues. The chain's CDR3 is CASSLGGTSGILQETQYF. The DNA for the CDR3 is TGTGCCAGCAGCTTGGGGGGGACTAGCGGGATACTCCAAGAGACCCAGTACTTC. Filled out from reference TRBV5-4 and TRBJ2-5, the complete variable domain reads ETGVTQSPTHLIKTRGQQVTLRCSSQSGHNTVSWYQQALGQGPQFIFQYYREEENGRGNFPPRFSGLQFPNYSSELNVNALELDDSALYLCASSLGGTSGILQETQYFGPGTRLLVL.

V usage is TRBV6-1 and J usage is TRBJ2-5; D is ambiguous. V dropped 3 bases and J dropped 0 bases, with 11 bases sitting between them. The CDR3 has 15 residues. Germline-derived CDR1 and CDR2 are MNHNS and SASEGT. The CDR3 loop reads CASSDRFAYQETQYF. The CDR3 bases are TGTGCCAGCAGTGACCGGTTTGCGTACCAAGAGACCCAGTACTTC.

The chain recombines TRBV18 with TRBJ1-4, with a weak D call TRBD1 (5 bases). V dropped 0 bases and J dropped 4 bases, with 9 bases sitting between them. The germline V gene has CDR1 KGHSH and CDR2 LQKENI. There are 15 residues in the CDR3. CDR3 in amino acids: CASSPPAGLNEKLFF. CDR3 sequence (DNA): TGTGCCAGCTCACCACCGGCAGGGCTTAATGAAAAACTGTTTTTT.

The V gene is TRBV7-9, the J gene TRBJ1-1; D might be TRBD1 (5 bases). Germline V lookup: CDR1 SEHNR, CDR2 FQNEAQ (reference sequence). The CDR3 totals 14 residues. V was trimmed by 0 bases and J by 1 base, leaving 6 bases between them. The CDR3, as DNA: TGTGCCAGCAGCTTAGCGGGGGGGAACACTGAAGCTTTCTTT. This codes for CASSLAGGNTEAFF.

The V gene is TRBV4-1, the J gene TRBJ2-7; possible D gene TRBD1, 5 bases. This CDR3 has 15 residues. Trimming cost V 1 base and J 2 bases, with 12 bases left between them. Germline lookup yields CDR1 MGHRA and CDR2 YSYEKL. CDR3 bases: TGCGCCAGCAGCCAAGCTTTCGACAGCGCCTACGAGCAGTACTTC. Residues: CASSQAFDSAYEQYF.

V and J are TRBV5-4 and TRBJ2-3; 9 bases match TRBD2. The V gene end was trimmed by 0 bases and the J gene end by 4 bases; junction bases not matched to a gene: 9. Germline V lookup: CDR1 SGHNT, CDR2 YYREEE (reference sequence). The CDR3 totals 17 residues. In DNA, the CDR3 is TGTGCCAGCAGCTTGGGTGGCGGGGGGGCCTCGGCAGATACGCAGTATTTT. Protein product: CASSLGGGGASADTQYF.

The chain links TRBV24-1 to TRBJ2-3, with 11 bases fitting TRBD1. V trimming: 2 bases; J trimming: 5 bases; junction bases outside the gene matches: 5. CDR3 size: 16 residues. Germline lookup yields CDR1 KGHDR and CDR2 SFDVKD. The CDR3 protein is CATSDSGTGGRDTQYF. The CDR3 nucleotides read TGTGCCACCAGTGATTCCGGGACAGGGGGAAGAGATACGCAGTATTTT.

V is TRBV7-9 and J is TRBJ2-7, with D perhaps matching TRBD1 (6 bases). This CDR3 contains 15 residues. V lost 5 bases and J 7 bases, leaving 21 bases between the germline ends. The germline V gene has CDR1 SEHNR and CDR2 FQNEAQ (reference sequence). DNA for the CDR3: TGTGCCAGCAGCAAATCCGGGACACACTTGTTAGAGCAGTACTTC. Its translation: CASSKSGTHLLEQYF. The full variable domain, completed using reference TRBV7-9 and TRBJ2-7, is DTGVSQNPRHKITKRGQNVTFRCDPISEHNRLYWYRQTLGQGPEFLTYFQNEAQLEKSRLLSDRFSAERPKGSFSTLEIQRTEQGDSAMYLCASSKSGTHLLEQYFGPGTRLTVT.

The chain's CDR3 is CAISPSGGNTDTQYF. The DNA for the CDR3 is TGTGCCATCAGTCCTAGCGGGGGAAACACAGATACGCAGTATTTT. The chain has TRBV10-3 and TRBJ2-3, with 10 nucleotides matching TRBD2. V shed 5 bases and J 2 bases; nucleotides not matched to a gene: 4. Looked up from germline, CDR1 is ENHRY and CDR2 is SYGVKD. The CDR3 length is 15 residues.

For the CDR3, the DNA is TGTGCCAGCAGCCTTGACAGGGGAACGAGCTCTGGAAACACCATATATTTT. The encoded protein is CASSLDRGTSSGNTIYF. The chain has TRBV5-5 and TRBJ1-3, with 8 bases fitting TRBD1. Germline trimming cut 4 bases from V and 0 bases from J; bases unmatched to any gene: 9. CDR3 length: 17 residues. The germline gives CDR1 SGHKS, CDR2 YYEKEE (reference sequence).

This chain connects TRBV5-1 to TRBJ2-3; D is unclear. Trimming took off 0 bases at V and 5 bases at J, with 4 bases between the two ends. The V gene's germline CDR1 is SGHRS and CDR2 YFSETQ. The CDR3 is 12 amino acids. CDR3 DNA sequence: TGCGCCAGCAGCTTGGGCGGAGATACGCAGTATTTT. Translated, it gives CASSLGGDTQYF.

The chain couples TRBV18 to TRBJ2-5; TRBD2 matches at 10 bases. Germline V lookup: CDR1 KGHSH, CDR2 LQKENI. V was pared by 6 bases and J by 5 bases, with 12 bases of the junction left unmatched. The CDR3 loop spans 16 amino acids. The CDR3 DNA follows: TGTGCCAGCTCTGTTCTTGGGACTAGCGTAGGCGAGACCCAGTACTTC. Its translation is CASSVLGTSVGETQYF.

The chain employs TRBV27 and TRBJ2-7; tentatively, D is TRBD1 (6 bases). Germline V gene sequence: CDR1 MNHEY, CDR2 SMNVEV (reference sequence). The CDR3 runs to 15 residues. The V end was cut by 5 bases, the J end by 0 bases, with 14 bases between. For the CDR3, the DNA is TGTGCCAGCAGTACTGTCAGGGGAGCCTCCTACGAGCAGTACTTC. As protein: CASSTVRGASYEQYF.

The chain carries TRBV24-1 and TRBJ2-5, with D tentatively TRBD1 (6 bases). This CDR3 contains 15 residues. CDR1 and CDR2 from the germline V gene are KGHDR and SFDVKD. Trimming pared 3 bases from V and 9 bases from J, leaving 19 bases between. CDR3 sequence: CATSDPDRRPGAQYF. CDR3 DNA: TGTGCCACCAGTGATCCCGACAGGAGACCAGGGGCCCAGTACTTC.

The chain carries TRBV4-1 and TRBJ2-1, with 13 nucleotides matching TRBD2. The CDR3 is 15 residues long. The germline V gene has CDR1 MGHRA and CDR2 YSYEKL. V was clipped by 7 bases and J by 6 bases; unmatched bases: 6. The chain's CDR3 is CASKLTSGGGNEQFF. The CDR3 nucleotides are TGCGCCAGCAAATTAACTAGCGGGGGGGGCAATGAGCAGTTCTTC.

The chain uses TRBV6-2 or TRBV6-3 and TRBJ1-1; 7 bases align to TRBD1. The CDR3 contains 16 residues. Germline V gene sequence: CDR1 MNHEY, CDR2 SVGEGT. J lost 8 bases, V lost 0 bases, and 12 bases had no gene match. The CDR3 DNA sequence: TGTGCCAGCAGTTACTCAACAGGGGCATTGGGAGTCGAAGCTTTCTTT. This encodes CASSYSTGALGVEAFF.

The chain couples TRBV5-6 to TRBJ1-4, with a possible D match to TRBD1 (6 bases). The CDR3 totals 14 residues. Germline-derived CDR1 and CDR2 are SGHDT and YYEEEE. Between the trimmed V and J ends, which lost 0 bases and 7 bases, there was a span of 10 bases. The CDR3 loop is CASSLDREGEKLFF. The CDR3 DNA follows: TGTGCCAGCAGCTTGGACAGGGAGGGTGAAAAACTGTTTTTT.

The chain links TRBV2 to TRBJ2-3; D gene uncertain. This CDR3 is 11 amino acids long. V lost 2 bases, J lost 8 bases, and 5 bases lay in between. CDR1 and CDR2 (germline): SNHLY, FYNNEI. DNA for the CDR3: TGTGCCAGCAGTGAAATGAGTACGCAGTATTTT. It yields the protein CASSEMSTQYF.

This clone showed up just a few times. J is TRBJ1-1 and V is TRBV29-1, with D tentatively TRBD1 (5 bases). Germline V gene sequence: CDR1 SQVTM, CDR2 ANQGSEA. The CDR3 length is 16 residues. The V end was cut by 4 bases, the J end by 0 bases, with 18 bases between. The CDR3: CSVGETGIGVNTEAFF. In DNA form, the CDR3 reads TGCAGCGTTGGAGAAACAGGTATTGGCGTGAACACTGAAGCTTTCTTT.

This chain uses TRBV4-3 with TRBJ2-5, with 8 positions matching TRBD2. This CDR3 has 17 amino acids. With 1 base clipped from V and 2 bases from J, the junction kept 9 bases outside the gene matches. In germline, CDR1 is LGHNA, CDR2 YSLEER. The CDR3 DNA sequence: TGCGCCAGCAGCCAAGGCCACGCGCGGGGGGTACAAGAGACCCAGTACTTC. Translating it yields CASSQGHARGVQETQYF.